This T cell receptor beta chain emerged from a study of blood T cell repertoires in COVID-19. As for the study in general: Sites across the United States, Italy and Spain contributed samples from acute and convalescent COVID-19. T cells, B-cell-depleted T cells, or PBMCs provided the cDNA or gDNA that served as material.

This clone appeared a few times. Under the authors' procedure: Scientists estimated how many nucleated cells there were by amplifying reference gene primers. The method was immunoSEQ multiplex PCR; TCRdb's version includes in-frame clones alone and lacks a portion of them. V, J and clone size derive from that table, while D and trimming were established from the DNA sequence. The top ten clones hold around 7.5% of a sample with roughly 190,000 clones, roughly 85% of them seen once. Deletions cut 0 bases from V and 3 bases from J, with 12 bases between. Germline CDR1 and CDR2: MGHRA and YSYEKL. The CDR3 sequence is 16 residues long.

This chain connects TRBV4-1 to TRBJ1-5; D perhaps matches TRBD1 (6 bases). This TCR came from a woman aged 60 to 75 with acute or convalescent COVID-19. Source material: peripheral blood. Here the CDR3 DNA reads TGCGCCAGCAGCCAAGATCCAGGGGCCCCCAATCAGCCCCAGCATTTT. This sequence encodes CASSQDPGAPNQPQHF.